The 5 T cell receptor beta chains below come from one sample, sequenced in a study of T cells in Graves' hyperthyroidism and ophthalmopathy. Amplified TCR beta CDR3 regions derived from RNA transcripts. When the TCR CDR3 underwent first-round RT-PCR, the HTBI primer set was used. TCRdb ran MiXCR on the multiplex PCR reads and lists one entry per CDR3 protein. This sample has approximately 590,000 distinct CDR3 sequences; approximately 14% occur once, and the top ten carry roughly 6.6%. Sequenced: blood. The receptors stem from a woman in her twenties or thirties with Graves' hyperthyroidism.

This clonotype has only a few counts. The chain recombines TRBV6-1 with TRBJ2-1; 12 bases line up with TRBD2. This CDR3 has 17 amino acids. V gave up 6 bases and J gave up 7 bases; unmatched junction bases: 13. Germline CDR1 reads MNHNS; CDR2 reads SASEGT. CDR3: CASSSRKSSGRVNEQFF. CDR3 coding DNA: TGTGCCAGCAGCTCGAGAAAGTCTAGCGGGAGGGTAAATGAGCAGTTCTTC.

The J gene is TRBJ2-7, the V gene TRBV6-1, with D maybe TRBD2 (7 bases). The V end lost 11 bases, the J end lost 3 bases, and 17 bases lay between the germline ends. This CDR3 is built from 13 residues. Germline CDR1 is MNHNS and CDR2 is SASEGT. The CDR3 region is CAGTGGPYYEQYF. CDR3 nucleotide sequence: TGTGCCGGGACGGGGGGCCCTTACTACGAGCAGTACTTC.

CDR3: CASSFETQQFF. CDR3 DNA sequence: TGCGCCAGCAGCTTCGAGACGCAGCAGTTCTTC. V is TRBV5-1 and J is TRBJ2-1, with D hard to call. Trimming pared 2 bases from V and 11 bases from J, leaving 8 bases between. The CDR3 runs to 11 residues. CDR1 SGHRS and CDR2 YFSETQ come from the germline V gene.

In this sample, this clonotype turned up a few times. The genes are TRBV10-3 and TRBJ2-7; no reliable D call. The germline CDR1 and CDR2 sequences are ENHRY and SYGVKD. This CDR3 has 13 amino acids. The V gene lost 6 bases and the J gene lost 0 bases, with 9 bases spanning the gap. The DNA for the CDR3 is TGTGCCATCAGGGAGCTCAGCTCCTACGAGCAGTACTTC. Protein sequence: CAIRELSSYEQYF.

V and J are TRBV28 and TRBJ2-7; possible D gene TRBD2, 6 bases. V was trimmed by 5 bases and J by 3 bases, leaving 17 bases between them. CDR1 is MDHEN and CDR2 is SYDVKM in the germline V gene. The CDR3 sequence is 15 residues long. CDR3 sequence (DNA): TGTGCCAGCAGTCTTGGCGGGAAGGAGGGCTACGAGCAGTACTTC. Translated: CASSLGGKEGYEQYF.